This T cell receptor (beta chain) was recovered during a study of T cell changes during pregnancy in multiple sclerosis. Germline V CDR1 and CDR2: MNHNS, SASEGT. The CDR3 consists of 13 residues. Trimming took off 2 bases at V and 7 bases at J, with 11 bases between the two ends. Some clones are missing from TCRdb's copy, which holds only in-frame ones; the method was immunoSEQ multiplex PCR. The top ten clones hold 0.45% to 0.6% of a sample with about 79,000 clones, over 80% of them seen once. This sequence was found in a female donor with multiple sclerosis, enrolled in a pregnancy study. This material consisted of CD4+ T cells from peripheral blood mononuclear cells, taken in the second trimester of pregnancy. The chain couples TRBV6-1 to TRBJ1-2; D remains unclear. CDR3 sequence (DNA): TGTGCCAGCAGTGAAAGTGGCCGCGGTGGCTACACCTTC. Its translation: CASSESGRGGYTF.